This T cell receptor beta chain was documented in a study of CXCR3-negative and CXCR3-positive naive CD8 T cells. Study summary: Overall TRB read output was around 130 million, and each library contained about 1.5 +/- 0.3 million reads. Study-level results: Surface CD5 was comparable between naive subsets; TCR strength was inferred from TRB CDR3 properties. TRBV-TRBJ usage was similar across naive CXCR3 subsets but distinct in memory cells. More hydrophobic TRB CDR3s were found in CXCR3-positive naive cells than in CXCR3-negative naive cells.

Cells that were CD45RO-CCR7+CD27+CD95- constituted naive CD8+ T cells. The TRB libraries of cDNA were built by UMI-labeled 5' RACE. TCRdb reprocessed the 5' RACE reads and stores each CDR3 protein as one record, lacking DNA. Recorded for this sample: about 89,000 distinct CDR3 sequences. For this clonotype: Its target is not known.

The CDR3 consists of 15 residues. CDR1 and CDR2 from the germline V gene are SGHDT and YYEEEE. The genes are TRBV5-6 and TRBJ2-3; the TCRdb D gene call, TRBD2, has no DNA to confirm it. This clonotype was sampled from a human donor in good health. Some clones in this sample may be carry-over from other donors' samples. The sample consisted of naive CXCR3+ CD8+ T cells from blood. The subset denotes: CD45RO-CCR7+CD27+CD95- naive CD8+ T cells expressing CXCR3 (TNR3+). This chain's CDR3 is CASIVLSGATDTQYF.